This T cell receptor beta chain was observed in a study of spatial heterogeneity in lung cancer. One entry per CDR3 protein results from TCRdb running MiXCR on the 5' RACE reads. The table records roughly 7,800 distinct CDR3 sequences, approximately 9% of them present only once. This clonotype was detected many times. Its target is not known. Findings and caveats of the study: Tumors with more nonsynonymous mutations had more expanded intratumoral alpha and beta TCRs.

Time point here: sample taken at primary tumor resection. This CDR3 region has 14 residues. The germline gives CDR1 SGHRS, CDR2 YFSETQ. The V and J ends lost 4 bases and 2 bases respectively, with 13 bases between them. The sequence was collected from a male donor with early-stage non-small cell lung cancer. This rearrangement joins TRBV5-1 to TRBJ2-7, with D perhaps given as TRBD1 or TRBD2 (6 bases each). The sequencing here drew on lung tumor tissue, taken at surgery. The chain's CDR3 is CASSRSGATYEQYF. The CDR3 DNA sequence: TGCGCCAGCAGCCGCTCGGGGGCCACCTACGAGCAGTACTTC.